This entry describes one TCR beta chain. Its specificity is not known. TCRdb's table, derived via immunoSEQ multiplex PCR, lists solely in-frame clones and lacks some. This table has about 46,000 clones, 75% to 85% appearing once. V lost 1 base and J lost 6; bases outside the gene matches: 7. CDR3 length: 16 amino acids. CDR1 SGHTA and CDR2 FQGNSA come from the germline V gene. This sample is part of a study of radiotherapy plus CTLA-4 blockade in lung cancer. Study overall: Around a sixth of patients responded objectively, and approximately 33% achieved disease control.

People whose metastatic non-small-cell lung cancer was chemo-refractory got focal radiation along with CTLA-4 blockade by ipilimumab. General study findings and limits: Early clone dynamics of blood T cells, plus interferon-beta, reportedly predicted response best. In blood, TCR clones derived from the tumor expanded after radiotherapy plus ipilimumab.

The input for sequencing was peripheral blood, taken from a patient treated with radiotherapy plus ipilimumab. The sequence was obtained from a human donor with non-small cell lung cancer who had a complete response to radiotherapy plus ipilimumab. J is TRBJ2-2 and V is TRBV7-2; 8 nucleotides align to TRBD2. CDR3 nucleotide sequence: TGTGCCAGCAGCTTAGTGGCAGCGGGAGCTTCCGGGGAGCTGTTTTTT. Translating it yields CASSLVAAGASGELFF. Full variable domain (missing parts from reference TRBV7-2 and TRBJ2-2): GAGVSQSPSNKVTEKGKDVELRCDPISGHTALYWYRQSLGQGLEFLIYFQGNSAPDKSGLPSDRFSAERTGGSVSTLTIQRTQQEDSAVYLCASSLVAAGASGELFFGEGSRLTVL.